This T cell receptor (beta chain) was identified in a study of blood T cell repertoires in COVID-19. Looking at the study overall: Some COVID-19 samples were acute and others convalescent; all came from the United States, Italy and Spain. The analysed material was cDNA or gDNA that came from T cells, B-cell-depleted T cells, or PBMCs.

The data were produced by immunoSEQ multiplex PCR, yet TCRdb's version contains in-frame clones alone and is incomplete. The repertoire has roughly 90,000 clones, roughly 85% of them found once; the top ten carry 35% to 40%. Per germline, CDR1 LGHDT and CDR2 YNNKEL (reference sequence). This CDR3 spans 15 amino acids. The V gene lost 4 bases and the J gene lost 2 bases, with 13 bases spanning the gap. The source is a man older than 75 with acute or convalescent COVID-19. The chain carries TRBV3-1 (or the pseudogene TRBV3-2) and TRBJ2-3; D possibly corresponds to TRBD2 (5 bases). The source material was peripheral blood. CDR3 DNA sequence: TGTGCCAGCAGCCTTACGAGACTAAACACAGATACGCAGTATTTT. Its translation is CASSLTRLNTDTQYF.